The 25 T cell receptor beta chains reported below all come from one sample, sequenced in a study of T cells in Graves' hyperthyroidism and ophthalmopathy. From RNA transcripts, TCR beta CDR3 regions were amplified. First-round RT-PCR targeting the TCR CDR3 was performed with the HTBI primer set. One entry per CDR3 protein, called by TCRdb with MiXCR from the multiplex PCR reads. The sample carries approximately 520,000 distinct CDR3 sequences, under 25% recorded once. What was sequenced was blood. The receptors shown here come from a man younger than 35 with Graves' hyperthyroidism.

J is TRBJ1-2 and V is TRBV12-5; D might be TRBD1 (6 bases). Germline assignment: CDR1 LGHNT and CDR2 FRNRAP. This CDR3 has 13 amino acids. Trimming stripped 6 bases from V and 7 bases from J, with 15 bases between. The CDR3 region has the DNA TGTGCTAGTGGGATCGAACAGGGTCTTGGCTACACCTTC. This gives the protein CASGIEQGLGYTF.

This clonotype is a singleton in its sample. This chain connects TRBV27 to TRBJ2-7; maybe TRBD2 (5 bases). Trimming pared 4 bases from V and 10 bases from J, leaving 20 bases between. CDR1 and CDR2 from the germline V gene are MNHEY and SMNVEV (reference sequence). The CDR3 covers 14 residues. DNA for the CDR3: TGTGCCAGCAGTTCCGGGATAGGGTATCTCGATCAGTACTTC. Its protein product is CASSSGIGYLDQYF.

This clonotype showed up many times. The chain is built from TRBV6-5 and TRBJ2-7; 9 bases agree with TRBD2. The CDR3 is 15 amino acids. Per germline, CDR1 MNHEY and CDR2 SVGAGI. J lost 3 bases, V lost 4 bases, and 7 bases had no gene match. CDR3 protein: CASSSVAGGYYEQYF. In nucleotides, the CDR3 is TGTGCCAGCAGTTCCGTGGCGGGGGGGTACTACGAGCAGTACTTC.

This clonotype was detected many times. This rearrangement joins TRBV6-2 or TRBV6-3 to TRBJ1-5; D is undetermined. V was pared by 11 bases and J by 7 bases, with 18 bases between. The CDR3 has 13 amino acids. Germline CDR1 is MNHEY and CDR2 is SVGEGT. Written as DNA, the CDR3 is TGTGCCTGTAGCCGGGGAAGCGGCCAGCCCCAGCATTTT. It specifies CACSRGSGQPQHF.

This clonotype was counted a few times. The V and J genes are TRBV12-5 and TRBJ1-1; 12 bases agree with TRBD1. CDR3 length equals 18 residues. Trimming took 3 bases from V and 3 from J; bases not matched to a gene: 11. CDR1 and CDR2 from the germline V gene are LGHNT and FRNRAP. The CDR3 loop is CASGFNTRDRGRYTEAFF. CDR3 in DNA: TGTGCTAGTGGTTTTAATACTAGGGACAGGGGGCGATACACTGAAGCTTTCTTT.

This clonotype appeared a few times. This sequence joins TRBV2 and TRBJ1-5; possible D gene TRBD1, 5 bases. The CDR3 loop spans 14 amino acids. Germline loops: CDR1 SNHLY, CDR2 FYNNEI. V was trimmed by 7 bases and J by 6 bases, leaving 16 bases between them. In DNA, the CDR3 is TGTGCCAGCACCGAAGAAAAGGGGAGTCAGCCCCAGCATTTT. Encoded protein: CASTEEKGSQPQHF.

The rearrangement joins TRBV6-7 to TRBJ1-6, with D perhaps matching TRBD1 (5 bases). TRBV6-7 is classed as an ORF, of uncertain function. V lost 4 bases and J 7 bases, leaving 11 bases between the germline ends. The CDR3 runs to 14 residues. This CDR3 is CASSCRAKNSPLHF. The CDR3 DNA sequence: TGTGCCAGCAGTTGCAGGGCCAAGAATTCACCCCTCCACTTT.

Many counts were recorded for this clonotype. Here the CDR3 reads CASSSLRGETQYF. Here the CDR3 DNA reads TGTGCCAGCAGCTCTCTGAGGGGTGAGACCCAGTACTTC. This rearrangement joins TRBV11-2 to TRBJ2-5; D may be TRBD1 or TRBD2 (5 bases each). The CDR3 contains 13 residues. V was clipped by 4 bases and J by 5 bases, with 11 bases between them. Germline assignment: CDR1 SGHAT and CDR2 FQNNGV.

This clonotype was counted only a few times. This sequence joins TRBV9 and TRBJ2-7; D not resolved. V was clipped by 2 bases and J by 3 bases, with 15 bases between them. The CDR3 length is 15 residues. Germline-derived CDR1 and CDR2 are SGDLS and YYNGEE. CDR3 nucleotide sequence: TGTGCCAGCAGCGTGAGTCCGAACCCCCTCTACGAGCAGTACTTC. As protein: CASSVSPNPLYEQYF.

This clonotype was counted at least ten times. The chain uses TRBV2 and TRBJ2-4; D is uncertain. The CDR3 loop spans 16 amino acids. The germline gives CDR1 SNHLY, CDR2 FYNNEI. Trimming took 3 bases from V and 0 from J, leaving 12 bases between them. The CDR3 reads CASSDRFGLAKNIQYF. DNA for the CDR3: TGTGCCAGCAGTGATAGATTTGGTTTAGCCAAAAACATTCAGTACTTC. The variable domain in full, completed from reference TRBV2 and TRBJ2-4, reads EPEVTQTPSHQVTQMGQEVILRCVPISNHLYFYWYRQILGQKVEFLVSFYNNEISEKSEIFDDQFSVERPDGSNFTLKIRSTKLEDSAMYFCASSDRFGLAKNIQYFGAGTRLSVL.

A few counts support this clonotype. The CDR3: CASSLVVAGAPTYEQYF. DNA of the CDR3: TGTGCCAGCAGCTTAGTGGTAGCGGGGGCCCCTACCTACGAGCAGTACTTC. The chain links TRBV13 to TRBJ2-7; 9 bases map to TRBD2. The V gene's germline CDR1 is PRHDT and CDR2 FYEKMQ (reference sequence). V lost 1 base to trimming and J lost 2 bases; unmatched junction nucleotides: 9. The CDR3 contains 17 residues.

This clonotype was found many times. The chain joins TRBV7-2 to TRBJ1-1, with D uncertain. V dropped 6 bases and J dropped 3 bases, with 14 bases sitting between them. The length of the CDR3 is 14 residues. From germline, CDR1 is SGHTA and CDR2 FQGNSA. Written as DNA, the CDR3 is TGTGCCAGCAGTTTTCGAGCGGGATACACTGAAGCTTTCTTT. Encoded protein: CASSFRAGYTEAFF.

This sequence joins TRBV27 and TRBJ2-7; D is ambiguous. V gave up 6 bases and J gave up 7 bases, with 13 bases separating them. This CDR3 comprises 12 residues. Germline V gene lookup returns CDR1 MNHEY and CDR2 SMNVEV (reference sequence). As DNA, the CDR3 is TGTGCCAGCAGAAGTCCCTTGAGGGAGCAGTACTTC. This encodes CASRSPLREQYF.

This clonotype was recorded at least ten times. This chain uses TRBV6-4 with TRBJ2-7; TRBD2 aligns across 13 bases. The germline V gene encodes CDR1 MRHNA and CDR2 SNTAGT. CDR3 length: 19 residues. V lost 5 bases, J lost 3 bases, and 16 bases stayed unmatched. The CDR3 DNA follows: TGTGCCAGCAGTCGACTCGGAACTAGCGGGGGGGTCGGGGTCTACGAGCAGTACTTC. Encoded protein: CASSRLGTSGGVGVYEQYF.

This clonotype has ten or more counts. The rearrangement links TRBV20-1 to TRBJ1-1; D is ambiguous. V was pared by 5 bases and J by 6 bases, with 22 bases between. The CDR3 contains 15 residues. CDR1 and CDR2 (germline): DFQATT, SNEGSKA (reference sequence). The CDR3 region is CSASPPDRSYAEAFF. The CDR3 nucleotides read TGCAGTGCTTCACCCCCGGACCGGTCATACGCTGAAGCTTTCTTT.

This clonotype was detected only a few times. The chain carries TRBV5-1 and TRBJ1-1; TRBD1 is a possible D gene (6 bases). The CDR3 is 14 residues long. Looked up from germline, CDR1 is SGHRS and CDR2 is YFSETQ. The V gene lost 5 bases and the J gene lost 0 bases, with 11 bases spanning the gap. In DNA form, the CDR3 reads TGCGCCAGCAGACAGGACAGTATGAACACTGAAGCTTTCTTT. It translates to CASRQDSMNTEAFF.

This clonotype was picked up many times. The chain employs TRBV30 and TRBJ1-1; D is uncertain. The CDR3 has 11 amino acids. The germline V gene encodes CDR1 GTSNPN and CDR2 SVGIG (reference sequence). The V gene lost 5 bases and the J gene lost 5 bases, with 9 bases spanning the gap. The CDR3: CAWGQGTEAFF. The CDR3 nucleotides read TGTGCCTGGGGGCAAGGGACTGAAGCTTTCTTT.

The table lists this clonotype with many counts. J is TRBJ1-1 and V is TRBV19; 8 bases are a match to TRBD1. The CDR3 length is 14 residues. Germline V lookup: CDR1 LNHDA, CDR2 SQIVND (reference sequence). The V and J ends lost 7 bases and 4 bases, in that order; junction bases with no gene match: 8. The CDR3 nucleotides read TGTGCCAGTAAGAAGGACAGGGAGGTCACTGAAGCTTTCTTT. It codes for CASKKDREVTEAFF. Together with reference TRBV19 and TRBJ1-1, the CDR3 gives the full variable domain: DGGITQSPKYLFRKEGQNVTLSCEQNLNHDAMYWYRQDPGQGLRLIYYSQIVNDFQKGDIAEGYSVSREKKESFPLTVTSAQKNPTAFYLCASKKDREVTEAFFGQGTRLTVV.

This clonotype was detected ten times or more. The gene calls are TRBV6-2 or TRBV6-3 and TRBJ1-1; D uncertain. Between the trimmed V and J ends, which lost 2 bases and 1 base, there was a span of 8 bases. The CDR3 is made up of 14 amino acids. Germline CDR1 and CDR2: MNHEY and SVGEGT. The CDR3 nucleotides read TGTGCCAGCAGTTACGAGGTTTCGAACACTGAAGCTTTCTTT. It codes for CASSYEVSNTEAFF.

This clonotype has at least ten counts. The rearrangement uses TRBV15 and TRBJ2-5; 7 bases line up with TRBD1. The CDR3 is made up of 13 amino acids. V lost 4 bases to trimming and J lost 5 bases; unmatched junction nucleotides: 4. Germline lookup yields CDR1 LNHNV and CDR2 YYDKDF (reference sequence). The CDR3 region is CATSTTGAETQYF. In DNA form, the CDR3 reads TGTGCCACCAGCACCACAGGGGCCGAGACCCAGTACTTC.

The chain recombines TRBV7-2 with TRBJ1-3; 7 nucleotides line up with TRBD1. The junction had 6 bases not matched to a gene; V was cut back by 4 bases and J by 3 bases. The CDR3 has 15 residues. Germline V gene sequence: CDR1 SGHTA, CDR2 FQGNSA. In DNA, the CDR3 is TGTGCCAGCAGCTCCTGGACAGGAGGTGGAAACACCATATATTTT. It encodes CASSSWTGGGNTIYF.

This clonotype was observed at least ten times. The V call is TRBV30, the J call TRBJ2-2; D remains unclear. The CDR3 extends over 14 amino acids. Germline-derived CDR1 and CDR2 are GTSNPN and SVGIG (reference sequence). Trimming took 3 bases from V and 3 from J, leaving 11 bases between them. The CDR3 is CAWSSNTYTGELFF. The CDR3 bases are TGTGCCTGGAGCTCTAACACCTACACCGGGGAGCTGTTTTTT. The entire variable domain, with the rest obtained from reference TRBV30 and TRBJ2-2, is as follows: SQTIHQWPATLVQPVGSPLSLECTVEGTSNPNLYWYRQAAGRGLQLLFYSVGIGQISSEVPQNLSASRPQDRQFILSSKKLLLSDSGFYLCAWSSNTYTGELFFGEGSRLTVL.

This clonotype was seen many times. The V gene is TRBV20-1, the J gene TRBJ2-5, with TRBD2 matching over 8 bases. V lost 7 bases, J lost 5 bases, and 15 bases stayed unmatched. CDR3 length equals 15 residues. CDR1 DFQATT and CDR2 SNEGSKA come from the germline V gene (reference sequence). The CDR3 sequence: CSGNGARAGGETQYF. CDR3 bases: TGCAGTGGGAACGGCGCGCGGGCGGGGGGCGAGACCCAGTACTTC.

The CDR3 DNA is TGTGCCAGCAGCCAAGAGGGGGGCTGGCCCGGGGAGCTGTTTTTT. Protein: CASSQEGGWPGELFF. The chain employs TRBV4-2 and TRBJ2-2; D possibly uses TRBD1 or TRBD2 (6 bases each). V was cut by 0 bases and J by 6 bases, with 11 bases left in between. The CDR3 has 15 residues. The germline gives CDR1 LGHNA, CDR2 YNFKEQ.

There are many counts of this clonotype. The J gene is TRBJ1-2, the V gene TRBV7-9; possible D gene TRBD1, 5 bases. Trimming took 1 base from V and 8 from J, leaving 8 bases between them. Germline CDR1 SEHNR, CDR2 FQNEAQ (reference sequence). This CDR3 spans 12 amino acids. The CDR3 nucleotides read TGTGCCAGCAGCTTAGGGGACCGGGGCTACACCTTC. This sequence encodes CASSLGDRGYTF.